Presented here are 18 T cell receptor beta chains from one specimen sequenced in a study of early T cells in non-severe SARS-CoV-2 infection. Using its own MiXCR run on the 5' RACE reads, TCRdb lists one record per CDR3 protein. The sample lists roughly 50,000 distinct CDR3 sequences; roughly 7.7% were seen once. The sample comprised whole blood. The receptors come from an adult who was a healthcare worker with PCR-confirmed SARS-CoV-2 infection or an uninfected control (not recorded which).

The J gene is TRBJ1-6, the V gene TRBV3-1; 9 bases agree with TRBD1. The CDR3 has 14 amino acids. V lost 4 bases and J lost 8; bases outside the gene matches: 3. Germline V gives CDR1 LGHDT, CDR2 YNNKEL (reference sequence). The CDR3 DNA reads TGTGCCAGCAGCCGTCGGGACAGGGATTCACCCCTCCACTTT. Encoded protein: CASSRRDRDSPLHF.

There are many counts of this clonotype. The chain has TRBV18 and TRBJ2-7; 7 bases match TRBD1. The CDR3 totals 14 residues. The germline V gene has CDR1 KGHSH and CDR2 LQKENI. The V gene end was trimmed by 2 bases and the J gene end by 3 bases; junction bases not matched to a gene: 4. The CDR3 DNA sequence: TGTGCCAGCTCACCAGGCGGACAGGTCTACGAGCAGTACTTC. It encodes CASSPGGQVYEQYF. The full variable domain, with the rest looked up from reference TRBV18 and TRBJ2-7, is NAGVMQNPRHLVRRRGQEARLRCSPMKGHSHVYWYRQLPEEGLKFMVYLQKENIIDESGMPKERFSAEFPKEGPSILRIQQVVRGDSAAYFCASSPGGQVYEQYFGPGTRLTVT.

This clonotype was detected many times. CDR3 nucleotide sequence: TGTGCCAGCAGCTTTGTGAATGAAAAACTGTTTTTT. Protein product: CASSFVNEKLFF. The rearrangement joins TRBV7-9 to TRBJ1-4; D is unresolved. V lost 3 bases to trimming and J lost 5 bases, with 4 bases between them. The CDR3 spans 12 residues. Germline V gives CDR1 SEHNR, CDR2 FQNEAQ (reference sequence).

This clonotype has a count of ten or more. The chain recombines TRBV28 with TRBJ1-5; 9 bases fit TRBD1. The ends lost 4 bases at V and 1 base at J; junction bases unmatched: 2. The CDR3 has 15 amino acids. CDR1 and CDR2 (germline): MDHEN, SYDVKM. The CDR3 nucleotides are TGTGCCAGCAGTTGGACAGGGGTAAGCAATCAGCCCCAGCATTTT. This gives the protein CASSWTGVSNQPQHF.

This clonotype is medium-sized (0.01 to 0.1%) in the sample. The chain employs TRBV29-1 and TRBJ2-1; tentative D call: TRBD2 (6 bases). CDR3 length: 13 amino acids. The germline V and J ends were trimmed by 4 bases and 3 bases, with 10 bases remaining between them. Germline assignment: CDR1 SQVTM and CDR2 ANQGSEA. CDR3: CSVVSGVYNEQFF. The CDR3 coding sequence is TGCAGCGTTGTTAGCGGAGTCTACAATGAGCAGTTCTTC.

This clonotype showed up just a few times. This rearrangement joins TRBV4-3 to TRBJ1-4; tentative D call: TRBD1 (6 bases). The length of the CDR3 is 14 residues. CDR1 is LGHNA, CDR2 YSLEER, per germline. Trimming removed 0 bases from V and 7 bases from J, with 9 bases in between. The CDR3 loop is CASSQDGQREKLFF. The CDR3 DNA is TGCGCCAGCAGCCAAGACGGACAGCGTGAAAAACTGTTTTTT.

CDR3 in amino acids: CASSEAMGNQPQHF. The DNA of the CDR3 is TGTGCCAGCAGTGAAGCGATGGGCAATCAGCCCCAGCATTTT. This chain uses TRBV2 with TRBJ1-5; unclear D gene. V lost 0 bases, J lost 2 bases, and 5 bases lay in between. CDR1 and CDR2 from the germline V gene are SNHLY and FYNNEI. The CDR3 is 14 residues long. Complete variable domain (other parts from reference TRBV2 and TRBJ1-5): EPEVTQTPSHQVTQMGQEVILRCVPISNHLYFYWYRQILGQKVEFLVSFYNNEISEKSEIFDDQFSVERPDGSNFTLKIRSTKLEDSAMYFCASSEAMGNQPQHFGDGTRLSIL.

In this sample, this clonotype turned up many times. The chain has TRBV28 and TRBJ1-5; unclear D gene. The CDR3 is 14 residues long. V was pared by 6 bases and J by 4 bases, with 13 bases between. Germline CDR1 and CDR2: MDHEN and SYDVKM. CDR3 residues: CASSVTPYNQPQHF. The CDR3 bases are TGTGCCAGCAGCGTAACCCCCTATAATCAGCCCCAGCATTTT.

This clonotype has a count of ten or more. The rearrangement joins TRBV11-3 to TRBJ1-1; 9 nucleotides line up with TRBD1. Germline trimming cut 9 bases from V and 5 bases from J; bases unmatched to any gene: 7. Germline V CDR1 and CDR2: SGHNT, YENEEA. This CDR3 is 13 amino acids long. This CDR3 is CARRYRGLTEAFF. The CDR3 DNA follows: TGTGCCAGACGGTACAGGGGGCTGACTGAAGCTTTCTTT.

The table lists this clonotype with many counts. The genes are TRBV7-2 and TRBJ1-5, with a possible D match to TRBD1 (5 bases). Germline CDR1 and CDR2: SGHTA and FQGNSA. Trimming took 4 bases from V and 3 from J, leaving 7 bases between them. The CDR3 loop spans 13 amino acids. The CDR3 loop is CASSSGYNQPQHF. DNA of the CDR3: TGTGCCAGCAGCTCAGGGTACAATCAGCCCCAGCATTTT. Full variable domain (missing parts from reference TRBV7-2 and TRBJ1-5): GAGVSQSPSNKVTEKGKDVELRCDPISGHTALYWYRQSLGQGLEFLIYFQGNSAPDKSGLPSDRFSAERTGGSVSTLTIQRTQQEDSAVYLCASSSGYNQPQHFGDGTRLSIL.

This clonotype was recorded at least ten times. The chain links TRBV3-1 to TRBJ2-5; D remains ambiguous. Germline V gene lookup returns CDR1 LGHDT and CDR2 YNNKEL (reference sequence). The length of the CDR3 is 11 residues. The V and J ends lost 1 base and 5 bases respectively, with 2 bases between them. In DNA, the CDR3 is TGTGCCAGCAGCCAAGGGGAGACCCAGTACTTC. It is translated as CASSQGETQYF.

This clonotype has more than one count but fewer than ten. This sequence joins TRBV2 and TRBJ2-2, with 12 bases matching TRBD1. The CDR3 has 19 residues. Germline-derived CDR1 and CDR2 are SNHLY and FYNNEI. V lost 6 bases, J lost 2 bases, and 13 bases stayed unmatched. CDR3 coding DNA: TGTGCCAGCAGAGACCCCGGGACAGGGGGCGATGGAAACACCGGGGAGCTGTTTTTT. Translating gives CASRDPGTGGDGNTGELFF.

This clonotype was recorded at least ten times. The chain uses TRBV28 and TRBJ1-2; D unclear. The CDR3 length is 14 residues. Germline lookup yields CDR1 MDHEN and CDR2 SYDVKM. V lost 2 bases and J lost 8, with 15 bases in between. The CDR3: CASSLPHSVTGYTF. The CDR3 DNA reads as TGTGCCAGCAGTTTACCCCACAGCGTAACGGGCTACACCTTC.

The sample holds many counts of this clonotype. This rearrangement joins TRBV21-1 to TRBJ2-3; the table assigns TRBD1, which was not confirmed against the DNA. TRBV21-1 is termed a pseudogene. The CDR3 length is 13 residues. The CDR3 DNA sequence: TGTGCCAGCAGCAGGGGGAGCACAGATACGCAGTATTTT. This sequence encodes CASSRGSTDTQYF.

This clonotype was recorded a few times. The CDR3 DNA reads as TGTGCCAGCAGTGATCTGTCCAGGGTGGTCGGTGGCTACACCTTC. Translating gives CASSDLSRVVGGYTF. This chain connects TRBV2 to TRBJ1-2, with D possibly being TRBD1 (5 bases). The V end was cut by 3 bases, the J end by 7 bases, with 18 bases between. Germline V lookup: CDR1 SNHLY, CDR2 FYNNEI. The CDR3 has 15 residues.

This clonotype showed up many times. The chain links TRBV6-6 to TRBJ1-1, with D possibly matching TRBD1 (6 bases). Germline assignment: CDR1 MNHNY and CDR2 SVGAGI (reference sequence). This CDR3 has 13 amino acids. With 4 bases removed from V and 8 bases from J, the gap between germline ends came to 14 bases. CDR3 coding DNA: TGTGCCAGCAGTTGGGACACCCTACGGGAAGCTTTCTTT. Protein product: CASSWDTLREAFF.

This clonotype was observed at least ten times. This CDR3 reads CSARQMDTEAFF. CDR3 DNA sequence: TGCAGTGCCAGACAGATGGACACTGAAGCTTTCTTT. V is TRBV20-1 and J is TRBJ1-1; D perhaps matches TRBD1 (5 bases). The CDR3 totals 12 residues. Trimming pared 6 bases from V and 3 bases from J, leaving 11 bases between. The germline V gene has CDR1 DFQATT and CDR2 SNEGSKA (reference sequence).

The table lists this clonotype with a few counts. The chain combines TRBV12-3 or TRBV12-4 with TRBJ1-2, with 8 bases fitting TRBD1. V shed 8 bases, J shed 6 bases, and the junction held 8 bases outside the gene matches. CDR3 length equals 13 residues. The CDR3 region has the DNA TGTGCCAGCCTCCGGACAGGGTCTGATGGCTACACCTTC. Translating it yields CASLRTGSDGYTF.